The 8 T cell receptor beta chains presented below share a single source sample, sequenced in a study of Graves' ophthalmopathy and Graves' hyperthyroidism. RNA transcripts were the template, and TCR beta CDR3 regions were amplified from them. The library came from an HTBI-primed first-round RT-PCR and a second-round multiplex PCR. One entry per CDR3 protein, called by TCRdb with MiXCR from the multiplex PCR reads. The profile covers approximately 640,000 distinct CDR3 sequences, with about two fifths appearing a single time and more than 3% taken by the ten largest. Sequenced: peripheral blood. The receptors were gathered from an adult man with Graves' ophthalmopathy.

Comment on this clonotype: At one of its ends the junction is not consistent with the germline gene, which may arise from a read error. The V and J genes are TRBV10-3 and TRBJ2-1; D perhaps matches TRBD2 (5 bases). CDR1 is ENHRY and CDR2 is SYGVKD in the germline V gene. This CDR3 region has 11 residues. The chain's CDR3 is CAISPGNEQSF. CDR3 nucleotides: TGTGCCATCAGTCCCGGGAATGAGCAGTCCTTC.

This clonotype was observed many times. This chain links TRBV7-2 with TRBJ1-6; unclear D gene. The CDR3 contains 16 residues. Germline CDR1 SGHTA, CDR2 FQGNSA. The V gene lost 6 bases and the J gene lost 7 bases, with 19 bases spanning the gap. The CDR3 coding sequence is TGTGCCAGCAGGCCTTGGGTAGGCGAGGGCAATTCACCCCTCCACTTT. Translated, it gives CASRPWVGEGNSPLHF.

The chain combines TRBV25-1 with TRBJ2-2; the match to TRBD1 covers 8 bases. Unmatched junction bases numbered 2, after V lost 1 base and J lost 4 bases. CDR3 size: 15 residues. Germline V gives CDR1 MGHDK, CDR2 SYGVNS. The CDR3 nucleotides read TGTGCCAGCAGTGAATCCGACAGGGGCACCGGGGAGCTGTTTTTT. This codes for CASSESDRGTGELFF.

This clonotype was recorded a few times. Relative to the germline gene, one junction end is altered; a read error may explain this. The rearrangement uses TRBV5-1 and TRBJ2-2, with TRBD2 as a possible D gene (5 bases). This CDR3 is built from 16 residues. The germline V gene encodes CDR1 SGHRS and CDR2 YFSETQ. DNA of the CDR3: TGTGCCAGCAGCCCCTCTGGCCTAGCTCGCCCCGGGGAGCTGTTTTTT. Translation: CASSPSGLARPGELFF. Combining the CDR3 with reference TRBV5-1 and TRBJ2-2 gives the whole variable domain KAGVTQTPRYLIKTRGQQVTLSCSPISGHRSVSWYQQTPGQGLQFLFEYFSETQRNKGNFPGRFSGRQFSNSRSEMNVSTLELGDSALYLCASSPSGLARPGELFFGEGSRLTVL.

This clonotype was counted ten times or more. The chain has TRBV15 and TRBJ1-1; 7 bases map to TRBD1. V was pared by 5 bases and J by 1 base, with 7 bases of the junction left unmatched. The CDR3 is 15 amino acids. The V gene's germline CDR1 is LNHNV and CDR2 YYDKDF (reference sequence). CDR3 residues: CATSSPQGGNTEAFF. CDR3 in DNA: TGTGCCACCAGCTCGCCCCAGGGGGGGAACACTGAAGCTTTCTTT.

Worth noting for this clonotype: One junction end does not reproduce the germline sequence, and a read error may be involved. The gene calls are TRBV7-9 and TRBJ2-5, with D uncertain. In germline, CDR1 is SEHNR, CDR2 FQNEAQ (reference sequence). The CDR3 covers 11 residues. CDR3 sequence (DNA): TGTTCCAGCAGCTTCACAGAGACCCAGTACTTC. Its protein is CSSSFTETQYF.

The V and J genes are TRBV5-1 and TRBJ2-3; tentatively, D is TRBD1 (6 bases). The germline V gene encodes CDR1 SGHRS and CDR2 YFSETQ. The CDR3 totals 14 residues. The germline V and J ends were trimmed by 0 bases and 6 bases, with 11 bases remaining between them. DNA for the CDR3: TGCGCCAGCAGCTTGGACAGGGAAGGCGATACGCAGTATTTT. Protein product: CASSLDREGDTQYF.

The chain couples TRBV19 to TRBJ1-6; a weak D match, TRBD1 (5 bases). The CDR3 is 13 residues long. The V gene lost 9 bases and the J gene lost 7 bases, with 13 bases spanning the gap. Germline CDR1 is LNHDA and CDR2 is SQIVND (reference sequence). The CDR3 reads CARVGHRNSPLHF. The CDR3 DNA is TGTGCCAGAGTAGGACACCGAAATTCACCCCTCCACTTT.